A single sample gave rise to the 21 T cell receptor beta chains below, sequenced in a study of cytomegalovirus exposure and HLA in healthy donors. 13 Jbeta primers and 60 Vbeta primers were used for the PCR. Sequenced by immunoSEQ multiplex PCR; TCRdb stores in-frame clones only, minus some. Of some 180,000 clones listed, roughly 72% are singletons. The sample comprised PBMCs. The source is a young man in good health and CMV-seronegative.

The V gene is TRBV4-1, the J gene TRBJ2-7; 8 positions match TRBD2. The CDR3 sequence is 15 residues long. The V and J ends lost 1 base and 2 bases, in that order; junction bases with no gene match: 4. The V gene's germline CDR1 is MGHRA and CDR2 YSYEKL. The CDR3 DNA reads TGCGCCAGCAGCCAAGCACTAGCGGCCACCTACGAGCAGTACTTC. Its translation is CASSQALAATYEQYF.

This chain links TRBV9 with TRBJ2-3; D uncertain. With 4 bases removed from V and 1 base from J, the gap between germline ends came to 13 bases. The germline gives CDR1 SGDLS, CDR2 YYNGEE. The CDR3 totals 15 residues. This CDR3 is CASSSIGGGTDTQYF. The CDR3 DNA reads TGTGCCAGCAGCTCAATTGGCGGAGGCACAGATACGCAGTATTTT.

The chain is built from TRBV7-3 and TRBJ2-4; possible D gene TRBD1, 6 bases. This CDR3 spans 13 amino acids. Germline values: CDR1 SGHTA, CDR2 FQGTGA. Trimming stripped 2 bases from V and 4 bases from J, with 6 bases between. The CDR3 protein is CASSLGQKNIQYF. The CDR3 bases are TGTGCCAGCAGCTTAGGACAGAAAAACATTCAGTACTTC.

About this clone: Its ends do not fully match the called genes, so a read error is possible. The rearrangement uses TRBV29-1 and TRBJ2-1, with TRBD1 matching over 11 bases. CDR3 size: 13 residues. Germline values: CDR1 SQVTM, CDR2 ANQGSEA. Written as DNA, the CDR3 is TGCAGCGTTGGGACAGGGGGCTACGATGAGCAGTTCTTC. Residues: CSVGTGGYDEQFF.

This chain's CDR3 is CASSLGILRGEKLFF. The CDR3 DNA reads TGTGCCAGCAGCTTGGGGATCCTCAGGGGCGAAAAACTGTTTTTT. J is TRBJ1-4 and V is TRBV5-6; D might be TRBD1 (6 bases). Germline lookup yields CDR1 SGHDT and CDR2 YYEEEE. The CDR3 covers 15 residues. The V and J ends lost 0 bases and 8 bases respectively, with 14 bases between them.

The genes are TRBV28 and TRBJ2-7, with 11 bases fitting TRBD2. Germline V gene sequence: CDR1 MDHEN, CDR2 SYDVKM. Germline trimming cut 3 bases from V and 6 bases from J; bases unmatched to any gene: 4. The CDR3 is 14 amino acids. CDR3 loop: CASSLSGLAGEQYF. CDR3 coding DNA: TGTGCCAGCAGTTTGAGCGGACTAGCGGGCGAGCAGTACTTC.

The chain recombines TRBV7-3 with TRBJ1-2; D uncertain. This CDR3 is built from 14 residues. Germline V CDR1 and CDR2: SGHTA, FQGTGA. Trimming cost V 5 bases and J 4 bases, with 14 bases left between them. Here the CDR3 reads CASSPPGNPYGYTF. The CDR3 bases are TGTGCCAGCAGCCCCCCCGGGAACCCCTATGGCTACACCTTC.

The V and J genes are TRBV11-2 and TRBJ2-7; TRBD2 is a possible D gene (6 bases). Germline CDR1 and CDR2: SGHAT and FQNNGV. V was trimmed by 7 bases and J by 0 bases, leaving 19 bases between them. This CDR3 has 16 residues. CDR3 coding DNA: TGTGCCAGCACGGTTGGAGGAGGGCCTGCCTCCTACGAGCAGTACTTC. This gives the protein CASTVGGGPASYEQYF.

V and J are TRBV6-5 and TRBJ1-2, with D maybe TRBD1 (5 bases). This CDR3 spans 15 amino acids. The germline gives CDR1 MNHEY, CDR2 SVGAGI. Between the trimmed V and J ends, which lost 1 base and 4 bases, there was a span of 13 bases. The CDR3, as DNA: TGTGCCAGCAGTTACTTATCTACAGGCGGCTATGGCTACACCTTC. Protein sequence: CASSYLSTGGYGYTF.

This clone was found once. The gene calls are TRBV7-2 and TRBJ2-3; TRBD2 matches 9 bases. Looked up from germline, CDR1 is SGHTA and CDR2 is FQGNSA. Germline trimming cut 2 bases from V and 4 bases from J; bases unmatched to any gene: 4. The CDR3 runs to 15 residues. The CDR3 protein is CASSLSSGSPDTQYF. The CDR3 DNA reads as TGTGCCAGCAGCTTAAGTAGCGGGAGTCCAGATACGCAGTATTTT.

This clone occurred once. The chain is built from TRBV6-5 and TRBJ2-7; a weak D match, TRBD2 (5 bases). CDR3 length equals 16 residues. Trimming stripped 0 bases from V and 4 bases from J, with 16 bases between. Germline V lookup: CDR1 MNHEY, CDR2 SVGAGI. Written as DNA, the CDR3 is TGTGCCAGCAGTTACTCCCGAGGGCCCCTCGGTTACGAGCAGTACTTC. The encoded protein is CASSYSRGPLGYEQYF.

The chain has TRBV18 and TRBJ2-3; TRBD2 matches 9 bases. In germline, CDR1 is KGHSH, CDR2 LQKENI. The V and J ends lost 0 bases and 2 bases, in that order; junction bases with no gene match: 3. This CDR3 region has 16 residues. The CDR3 bases are TGTGCCAGCTCACCACCGGGACTAGCTAACACAGATACGCAGTATTTT. Protein product: CASSPPGLANTDTQYF.

CDR3 loop: CASSRRAYQETQYF. CDR3 DNA sequence: TGTGCCAGCAGCCGAAGAGCGTACCAAGAGACCCAGTACTTC. The genes are TRBV11-2 and TRBJ2-5; D remains unclear. This CDR3 has 14 amino acids. Trimming cost V 5 bases and J 0 bases, with 10 bases left between them. The germline V gene encodes CDR1 SGHAT and CDR2 FQNNGV.

The V gene is TRBV2, the J gene TRBJ1-5, with TRBD1 matching 7 bases. V dropped 5 bases and J dropped 3; count of bases not matched to a gene: 7. Germline assignment: CDR1 SNHLY and CDR2 FYNNEI. The CDR3 loop spans 15 amino acids. In nucleotides, the CDR3 is TGTGCCAGCAGTCTAAGAGACAGGGACAATCAGCCCCAGCATTTT. Amino acid sequence: CASSLRDRDNQPQHF.

The CDR3 DNA follows: TGTGCCAGCAGTGAAAGGGGGACAGGGGTTGGCTACACCTTC. Its translation is CASSERGTGVGYTF. The J gene is TRBJ1-2, the V gene TRBV6-1; TRBD1 agrees at 10 bases. Trimming at V came to 2 bases and at J to 7 bases, leaving 4 bases not matched to a gene. The CDR3 contains 14 residues. Germline-derived CDR1 and CDR2 are MNHNS and SASEGT.

This chain uses TRBV28 with TRBJ1-1, with TRBD1 matching over 8 bases. This CDR3 is 15 amino acids long. The germline gives CDR1 MDHEN, CDR2 SYDVKM. J lost 4 bases, V lost 5 bases, and 9 bases had no gene match. The CDR3 loop reads CASSGHRGGSTEAFF. DNA of the CDR3: TGTGCCAGCAGTGGCCACAGGGGGGGAAGCACTGAAGCTTTCTTT.

The J gene is TRBJ2-2, the V gene TRBV10-2; 10 nucleotides align to TRBD1. Unmatched junction bases numbered 6, after V lost 5 bases and J lost 6 bases. The CDR3 is made up of 15 amino acids. Germline values: CDR1 WSHSY, CDR2 SAAADI. Here the CDR3 reads CASSRDRGPPGELFF. CDR3 coding DNA: TGCGCCAGCAGTCGGGACAGGGGCCCACCCGGGGAGCTGTTTTTT.

This clone was observed once. The V call is TRBV5-1, the J call TRBJ2-7; the D gene is possibly TRBD2 (6 bases). The CDR3 covers 15 residues. Germline assignment: CDR1 SGHRS and CDR2 YFSETQ. V dropped 4 bases and J dropped 2 bases, with 16 bases sitting between them. CDR3 coding DNA: TGCGCCAGCAGCCGCGGACTAACCCTCGCCTACGAGCAGTACTTC. Translating it yields CASSRGLTLAYEQYF.

The CDR3 region is CSVVPTGGPYEQYF. In DNA form, the CDR3 reads TGCAGCGTAGTACCTACAGGTGGGCCCTACGAGCAGTACTTC. This chain joins TRBV29-1 and TRBJ2-7, with a weak D call TRBD1 (5 bases). Trimming took off 6 bases at V and 2 bases at J, with 17 bases between the two ends. The CDR3 runs to 14 residues. Germline CDR1 reads SQVTM; CDR2 reads ANQGSEA.

In this sample, this clone turned up a few times. This sequence joins TRBV27 and TRBJ1-2; 8 positions agree with TRBD1. The V gene end was trimmed by 4 bases and the J gene end by 8 bases; junction bases not matched to a gene: 6. Germline values: CDR1 MNHEY, CDR2 SMNVEV (reference sequence). The CDR3 runs to 13 residues. CDR3 sequence: CASSSTGDGGYTF. For the CDR3, the DNA is TGTGCCAGCAGTTCGACAGGGGACGGGGGCTACACCTTC.

In its sample, this clone was seen a few times. The rearrangement joins TRBV29-1 to TRBJ1-3; D is possibly TRBD1 (5 bases). Germline-derived CDR1 and CDR2 are SQVTM and ANQGSEA. The CDR3 is made up of 14 amino acids. V lost 4 bases and J 0 bases, leaving 10 bases between the germline ends. The CDR3 reads CSVGLGGSGNTIYF. The CDR3 bases are TGCAGCGTTGGTTTGGGGGGCTCTGGAAACACCATATATTTT.